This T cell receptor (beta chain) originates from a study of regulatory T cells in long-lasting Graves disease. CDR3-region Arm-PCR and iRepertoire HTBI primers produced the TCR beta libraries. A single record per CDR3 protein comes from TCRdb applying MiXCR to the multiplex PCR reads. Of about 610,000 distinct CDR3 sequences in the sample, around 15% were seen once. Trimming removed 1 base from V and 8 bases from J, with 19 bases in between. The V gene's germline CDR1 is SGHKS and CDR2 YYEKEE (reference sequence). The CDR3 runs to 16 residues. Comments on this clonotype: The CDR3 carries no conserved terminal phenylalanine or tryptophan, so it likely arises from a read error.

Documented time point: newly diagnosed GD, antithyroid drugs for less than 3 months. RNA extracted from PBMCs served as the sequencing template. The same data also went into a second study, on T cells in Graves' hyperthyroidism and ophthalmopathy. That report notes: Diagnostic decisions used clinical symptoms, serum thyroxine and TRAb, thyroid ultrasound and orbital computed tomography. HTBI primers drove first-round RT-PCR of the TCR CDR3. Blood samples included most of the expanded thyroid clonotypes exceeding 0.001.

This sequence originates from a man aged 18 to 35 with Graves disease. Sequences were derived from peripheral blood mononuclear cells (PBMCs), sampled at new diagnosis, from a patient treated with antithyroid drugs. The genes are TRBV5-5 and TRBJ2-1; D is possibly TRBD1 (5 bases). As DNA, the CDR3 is TGTGCCAGCAGCTTGACGGTGGGGCAAGGTGGTTATGAGCAGTTCCTC. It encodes CASSLTVGQGGYEQFL.